This entry concerns a single T cell receptor beta chain. This sample is drawn from a study of blood T cell repertoires in COVID-19. Looking at the study overall: Sites in the United States, Italy and Spain provided acute and convalescent COVID-19 samples. T cells, B-cell-depleted T cells, or PBMCs provided the cDNA or gDNA that served as material.

In the original analysis: From reference gene primer amplification, estimates of nucleated cell counts were derived. The table came from immunoSEQ multiplex PCR; TCRdb's copy has only in-frame clones and leaves some out. V and J calls and clone size follow that table, whereas D and trimming were derived from the DNA. Here the sample spans just over 150,000 clones, 75% to 85% being singletons. CDR1 SNHLY and CDR2 FYNNEI come from the germline V gene. The CDR3 is 11 amino acids. V lost 4 bases, J lost 8 bases, and 8 bases lay in between. J is TRBJ1-1 and V is TRBV2, with D perhaps matching TRBD1 (5 bases). This receptor was identified in a woman in her 50s with acute or convalescent COVID-19. Sample: peripheral blood. The CDR3, as DNA: TGTGCCAGCAGTGTGACAGAAGAAGCTTTCTTT. It specifies CASSVTEEAFF.